The 14 T cell receptor beta chains presented below share a single source sample, sequenced in a study of CD8+ T cells in alopecia areata. Extraction and reverse transcription of RNA yielded cDNA as the sequencing template. Generated by immunoSEQ multiplex PCR, the TCRdb table keeps only in-frame clones and is missing some. Singletons are absent from the sample, which has approximately 110,000 clones. Source material: lesional skin. Receptors were obtained from a C3H/HeJ mouse with alopecia areata. Strain MHC haplotype: H2-k.

This clone was found a few times. These gene names are mouse names. The missing CDR3 end, 4 residues past where the read stops, is filled in from the germline J gene. V is TRBV19 and J is TRBJ2-7; D is perhaps TRBD2 (5 bases). CDR1 FNHDT and CDR2 SITEND come from the germline V gene (reference sequence). Trimming pared 0 bases from V and 3 bases from J, leaving 7 bases between. This CDR3 is built from 13 residues. The sequenced CDR3 bases are TGTGCCAGCAGTATAGAACTGGACTAT. Translated: CASSIELDY. The full CDR3 sequence reads CASSIELDYEQYF.

A few counts support this clone. Germline and genes here are mouse. Read coverage stops 4 residues before the CDR3 terminus; the germline J gene supplies the remainder. This sequence joins TRBV13-3 and TRBJ2-5, with 9 bases matching TRBD1. In germline, CDR1 is NNHDY, CDR2 SYVADS. This CDR3 contains 16 residues. The CDR3 bases that were read are TGTGCCAGCAGTGATGCCCGGGACAGGGTAAGGGAC. Its translation is CASSDARDRVRD. The complete CDR3 sequence is CASSDARDRVRDTQYF. Looking up the rest from reference TRBV13-3 and TRBJ2-5 gives the full variable domain: EAAVTQSPRSKVAVTGGKVTLSCHQTNNHDYMYWYRQDTGHGLRLIHYSYVADSTEKGDIPDGYKASRPSQENFSLILELASLSQTAVYFCASSDARDRVRDTQYFGPGTRLLVL.

As for this clone: The listed genes are named as in mouse. The CDR3 goes on 4 residues after the read ends, and that part is filled in from the germline J gene. This chain links TRBV19 with TRBJ1-4; D is possibly TRBD1 (5 bases). In germline, CDR1 is FNHDT, CDR2 SITEND (reference sequence). The V gene lost 0 bases and the J gene lost 0 bases, with 9 bases spanning the gap. CDR3 length: 16 amino acids. The CDR3 here is CASSIGQSISNERLFF. The CDR3 DNA, read in part, is TGTGCCAGCAGTATAGGACAGAGTATTTCCAACGAA.

There are a few counts of this clone. Mouse names are used for the genes. The read falls 4 residues short of the CDR3 end, and the missing part is taken from the germline J gene. V gene TRBV14 combines with J gene TRBJ2-3; D perhaps matches TRBD1 (5 bases). CDR1 and CDR2 from the germline V gene are SGHDT and FRDEAV. With 2 bases removed from V and 0 bases from J, the gap between germline ends came to 10 bases. This CDR3 has 15 amino acids. This CDR3 is CASSLEGSSAETLYF. The part of the CDR3 DNA that was read is TGTGCCAGCAGTTTAGAGGGGTCTAGTGCAGAA.

A remark on this clone: The genes are named according to mouse. The read stops 4 residues short of the end of the CDR3; the missing end is completed from the germline J gene. The chain joins TRBV26 to TRBJ2-1; 11 nucleotides align to TRBD1. Per germline, CDR1 KGHPV and CDR2 FQNQEV (reference sequence). This CDR3 contains 15 residues. Incomplete CDR3 DNA: TGTGCCAGCAGTCTGGGACAGGGGGCTAGAGCT. As protein: CASSLGQGARA. The whole CDR3 sequence is CASSLGQGARAEQFF.

There are a few counts of this clone. The germline and genes are mouse ones. Read data end 4 residues before the CDR3 end; the end is taken from the germline J gene. The genes are TRBV31 and TRBJ2-2; TRBD2 matches at 14 bases. The CDR3 has 17 residues. Germline lookup yields CDR1 GKSSPN and CDR2 SITVG. Losses at the gene ends were 1 base for V and 0 bases for J; bases not matched to a gene: 1. This chain's CDR3 is CAWSRDWGGANTGQLYF. The sequenced part of the CDR3 DNA is TGTGCCTGGAGTCGGGACTGGGGGGGCGCAAACACCGGG.

This clone occurred a few times. Genes and germline are mouse. The CDR3 end falls 4 residues outside the read, so it is completed with the germline J gene. The chain uses TRBV13-3 and TRBJ2-4; 11 bases match TRBD2. The V gene end was trimmed by 2 bases and the J gene end by 0 bases; junction bases not matched to a gene: 8. This CDR3 comprises 18 residues. The V gene's germline CDR1 is NNHDY and CDR2 SYVADS. CDR3 bases read: TGTGCCAGCAGTGAGGTGGGGGACTGGGGGACTAGTCAAAAC. Amino acids: CASSEVGDWGTSQN. The full-length CDR3 reads as CASSEVGDWGTSQNTLYF.

With respect to this clone: Each gene name is a mouse one. Read coverage stops 4 residues before the CDR3 terminus; the germline J gene supplies the remainder. Other DNA sequences in this sample translate to the same CDR3. The chain employs TRBV1 and TRBJ2-1; TRBD1 matches 7 bases. The V gene's germline CDR1 is NSQYPW and CDR2 LRSPGD (reference sequence). The CDR3 covers 16 residues. V shed 1 base and J 2 bases; nucleotides not matched to a gene: 5. CDR3: CTCSAAPGTDYAEQFF. The CDR3 bases that were read are TGCACCTGCAGTGCAGCTCCCGGGACAGACTATGCT.

This clone was seen a handful of times. Gene names follow the mouse nomenclature. The missing CDR3 end, 4 residues past where the read stops, is filled in from the germline J gene. V gene TRBV31 combines with J gene TRBJ1-4; tentative D call: TRBD1 (6 bases). The CDR3 is made up of 13 amino acids. CDR1 is GKSSPN and CDR2 is SITVG in the germline V gene. V was cut by 1 base and J by 4 bases, with 7 bases left in between. The chain's CDR3 is CAWSPGHNERLFF. CDR3 DNA (partial): TGTGCCTGGAGTCCGGGACACAACGAA.

About this clone: The listed genes are named as in mouse. The CDR3 bases that were read are TGTGCCAGCAGTGATAACAGGGACCGTGCAGAA. This gives the protein CASSDNRDRAE. In full, the CDR3 is CASSDNRDRAETLYF. The V gene is TRBV13-3, the J gene TRBJ2-3; tentatively, D is TRBD1 (6 bases). The read terminates 4 residues before the CDR3 end, so the remaining end is supplied by the germline J gene. CDR3 length: 15 residues. Trimming shortened V by 1 base and J by 1 base, and 10 bases separated the two germline ends. Germline CDR1 reads NNHDY; CDR2 reads SYVADS.

This clone was seen repeatedly, ten times or more. Each gene name is a mouse one. The read stops 4 residues short of the end of the CDR3; the missing end is completed from the germline J gene. The V gene is TRBV13-2, the J gene TRBJ2-1; 12 nucleotides align to TRBD2. The CDR3 sequence is 15 residues long. Germline V gene lookup returns CDR1 NNHNN and CDR2 SYGAGS (reference sequence). Incomplete CDR3 DNA: TGTGCCAGCGGTGAGCCGGGACTGGGGGGAGCT. It translates to CASGEPGLGGA. From start to end, the CDR3 is CASGEPGLGGAEQFF.

About this clone: All gene names here are mouse names. Read sequence stops 4 residues before the CDR3 end, and the germline J gene provides the missing end. V usage is TRBV19 and J usage is TRBJ2-5; 7 bases are a match to TRBD2. J lost 0 bases, V lost 4 bases, and 2 bases had no gene match. CDR1 and CDR2 (germline): FNHDT, SITEND (reference sequence). This CDR3 has 14 residues. The CDR3: CASSGLVNQDTQYF. CDR3 bases read: TGTGCCAGCAGTGGACTGGTTAACCAAGAC.

In this sample, this clone turned up a few times. Gene names denote mouse genes. The read terminates 4 residues before the CDR3 end, so the remaining end is supplied by the germline J gene. The chain has TRBV19 and TRBJ2-3; D may be TRBD2 (6 bases). The germline CDR1 and CDR2 sequences are FNHDT and SITEND (reference sequence). The V gene lost 5 bases and the J gene lost 0 bases, with 10 bases spanning the gap. This CDR3 spans 14 amino acids. The chain's CDR3 is CASRRLASAETLYF. The sequenced part of the CDR3 DNA is TGTGCCAGCAGGAGACTGGCTAGTGCAGAA.

This clone has just a few counts. There is a difference at residue 12 between the TCRdb protein and the DNA translation, so the protein given here was translated from the DNA. Gene names and germline match the mouse. This chain's CDR3 is CASSNRDSNNSPLYF. The sequenced CDR3 bases are TGTGCCAGCAGTAACCGGGACAGCAATAATTCGCCC. The rearrangement joins TRBV19 to TRBJ1-6; 7 bases line up with TRBD1. Read sequence stops 3 residues before the CDR3 end, and the germline J gene provides the missing end. TRBJ1-6 is recorded as an ORF, its role being uncertain. Germline trimming cut 3 bases from V and 5 bases from J; bases unmatched to any gene: 5. The germline CDR1 and CDR2 sequences are FNHDT and SITEND (reference sequence). The CDR3 covers 15 residues.